What follows is one TCR beta chain and its context. The antigen is undetermined. The sample belongs to a study of cytomegalovirus exposure and HLA in healthy donors. Study-wide points: TCR beta sequences reportedly predicted most subjects' HLA-A and HLA-B alleles accurately.

PCR employed 60 Vbeta and 13 Jbeta primers. TCRdb's table, derived via immunoSEQ multiplex PCR, lists solely in-frame clones and lacks some. The data hold 60,000 to 75,000 clones, with about 80% observed a single time. The sample consisted of PBMCs. This TCR was sampled from a man aged 18 to 29 in good health and CMV-seropositive.

The CDR3 here is CASSQIEGAWDGELFF. The CDR3 DNA is TGCGCCAGCAGCCAGATCGAGGGGGCATGGGACGGGGAGCTGTTTTTT. The chain uses TRBV4-1 and TRBJ2-2, with TRBD1 identical over 7 bases. The CDR3 runs 16 residues. Germline CDR1 reads MGHRA; CDR2 reads YSYEKL. The trim removed 3 bases at V and 7 bases at J, leaving 11 bases unmatched.